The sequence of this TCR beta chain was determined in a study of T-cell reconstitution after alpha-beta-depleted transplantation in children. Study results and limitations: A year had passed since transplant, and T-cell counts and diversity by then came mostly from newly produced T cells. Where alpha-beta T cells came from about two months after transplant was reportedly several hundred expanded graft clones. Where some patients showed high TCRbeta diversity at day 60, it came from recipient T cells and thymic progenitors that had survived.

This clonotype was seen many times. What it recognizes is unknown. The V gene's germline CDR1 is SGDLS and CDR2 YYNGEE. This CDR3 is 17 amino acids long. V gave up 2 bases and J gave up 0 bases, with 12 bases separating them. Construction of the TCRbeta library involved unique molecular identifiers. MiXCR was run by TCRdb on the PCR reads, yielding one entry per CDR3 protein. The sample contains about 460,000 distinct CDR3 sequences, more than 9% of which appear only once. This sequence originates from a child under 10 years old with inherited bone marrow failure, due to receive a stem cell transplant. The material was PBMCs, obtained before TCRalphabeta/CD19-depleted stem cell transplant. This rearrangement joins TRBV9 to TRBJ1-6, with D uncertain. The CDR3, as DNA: TGTGCCAGCAGCGTTGCACAGATTAGCTCCTATAATTCACCCCTCCACTTT. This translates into CASSVAQISSYNSPLHF.